The T cell receptor beta chain described here comes from a study of a mutant IDH1 vaccine in newly diagnosed glioma. Regarding time point: week 47, end of study. In the vaccine, a single dose held 300 ug of the mutant IDH1 20-mer peptide, along with topical imiquimod. The patients were given eight vaccinations, one each in weeks 1, 3, 5, 7, 11, 15, 19 and 23. As to this clone: Antigen unknown.

TCRdb's copy holds only in-frame clones and misses some; the assay was immunoSEQ multiplex PCR. The sample holds some 35,000 clones, roughly 82% seen once. Germline CDR1 is SGHTA and CDR2 is FQGNSA. The V and J ends lost 4 bases and 7 bases, in that order; junction bases with no gene match: 15. The CDR3 spans 18 residues. This receptor was identified in a man aged 35 to 55 with glioma. The sample consisted of PBMCs, taken from a glioma patient whose treatment included an IDH1 peptide vaccine. V gene TRBV7-2 combines with J gene TRBJ2-1; 11 bases agree with TRBD2. The CDR3 DNA reads as TGTGCCAGCAGCTCACTGACCAAAGGACTAGCGGGTTTTAATGAGCAGTTCTTC. Encoded protein: CASSSLTKGLAGFNEQFF.